Following are 14 T cell receptor beta chains from one sample sequenced in a study of CD8 T cells in ankylosing spondylitis. Study observations and caveats: A TCR beta motif made of eight highly homologous variants seemed typical of ankylosing spondylitis blood.

The antigens these receptors bind are not known. TCRdb recomputed calls from the 5' RACE reads with MiXCR, one row per CDR3 protein. The profile shows fewer than 400,000 distinct CDR3 sequences, about 20% of them singletons. The sequenced material came from blood, either unsorted or a sorted T cell fraction (not recorded which). Receptor source: a male donor with ankylosing spondylitis.

This rearrangement joins TRBV12-3 or TRBV12-4 to TRBJ2-7; a possible D gene is TRBD2 (5 bases). The CDR3 has 14 residues. V lost 8 bases, J lost 0 bases, and 14 bases lay in between. CDR3 sequence (DNA): TGTGCCAGCGCCTGGAGGCGGCCCTCCTACGAGCAGTACTTC. As protein: CASAWRRPSYEQYF.

The gene calls are TRBV7-9 and TRBJ2-3; D perhaps matches TRBD2 (5 bases). Germline lookup yields CDR1 SEHNR and CDR2 FQNEAQ (reference sequence). The CDR3 contains 15 residues. CDR3 sequence reads: CATKVAEVRTDTQYF. As DNA, the CDR3 is TGTGCAACAAAGGTGGCGGAGGTACGCACAGATACGCAGTATTTT. Drawing the rest from reference TRBV7-9 and TRBJ2-3, the complete variable domain is DTGVSQNPRHKITKRGQNVTFRCDPISEHNRLYWYRQTLGQGPEFLTYFQNEAQLEKSRLLSDRFSAERPKGSFSTLEIQRTEQGDSAMYLCATKVAEVRTDTQYFGPGTRLTVL.

The genes are TRBV9 and TRBJ1-6; 8 positions match TRBD1. Trimming took 2 bases from V and 9 from J; bases not matched to a gene: 7. The germline CDR1 and CDR2 sequences are SGDLS and YYNGEE. The CDR3 runs 15 residues. CDR3 region: CASSVKGQGSSPLHF. The CDR3, as DNA: TGTGCCAGCAGCGTTAAAGGACAGGGTTCTTCACCCCTCCACTTT.

The rearrangement uses TRBV4-1 and TRBJ2-1; 8 bases are a match to TRBD2. V lost 3 bases to trimming and J lost 3 bases; unmatched junction nucleotides: 1. This CDR3 contains 14 residues. The germline V gene encodes CDR1 MGHRA and CDR2 YSYEKL. CDR3 DNA sequence: TGCGCCAGCAGCCACCTAGCGGGCTACAATGAGCAGTTCTTC. Translated, it gives CASSHLAGYNEQFF.

This chain links TRBV7-6 with TRBJ2-1; D is undetermined. Germline values: CDR1 SGHVS, CDR2 FNYEAQ. V gave up 1 base and J gave up 4 bases, with 8 bases separating them. The CDR3 contains 14 residues. CDR3 loop: CASSLGNIYNEQFF. Written as DNA, the CDR3 is TGTGCCAGCAGCTTAGGAAATATTTACAATGAGCAGTTCTTC.

The chain employs TRBV28 and TRBJ1-3, with D unresolved. V lost 3 bases, J lost 3 bases, and 21 bases lay in between. The germline gives CDR1 MDHEN, CDR2 SYDVKM. The CDR3 length is 18 residues. CDR3 loop: CASSLYPLAGLSGNTIYF. DNA for the CDR3: TGTGCCAGCAGTTTGTACCCTCTGGCGGGTCTGAGTGGAAACACCATATATTTT.

This clonotype was seen a few times. CDR3 DNA: TGTGCCAGCAGTGAAGGACTGGCGCGGGAGCAGTACTTC. Encoded protein: CASSEGLAREQYF. This rearrangement joins TRBV2 to TRBJ2-7, with D unresolved. Germline-derived CDR1 and CDR2 are SNHLY and FYNNEI. This CDR3 is built from 13 residues. Trimming took off 1 base at V and 7 bases at J, with 11 bases between the two ends. The full variable domain, in which reference TRBV2 and TRBJ2-7 provide the parts outside the CDR3, is EPEVTQTPSHQVTQMGQEVILRCVPISNHLYFYWYRQILGQKVEFLVSFYNNEISEKSEIFDDQFSVERPDGSNFTLKIRSTKLEDSAMYFCASSEGLAREQYFGPGTRLTVT.

The CDR3 sequence: CASSRGGQGDYGYTF. The CDR3 DNA reads TGCGCCAGCAGCCGCGGCGGACAGGGGGACTATGGCTACACCTTC. V gene TRBV4-1 combines with J gene TRBJ1-2; TRBD1 matches at 10 bases. The CDR3 covers 15 residues. Trimming took 4 bases from V and 3 from J; bases not matched to a gene: 5. In germline, CDR1 is MGHRA, CDR2 YSYEKL.

The J gene is TRBJ2-5, the V gene TRBV5-8; the match to TRBD2 covers 8 bases. Trimming cost V 2 bases and J 5 bases; bases outside gene matches: 8. Germline V gene sequence: CDR1 SGHTS, CDR2 YDEGEE. The CDR3 spans 15 residues. DNA for the CDR3: TGTGCCAGCAGCTTTCGCGGGAGGTACGGGGAGACCCAGTACTTC. Translating gives CASSFRGRYGETQYF.

This sequence joins TRBV11-3 and TRBJ2-2; D might be TRBD2 (6 bases). The CDR3 extends over 14 amino acids. Trimming took 10 bases from V and 6 from J, leaving 18 bases between them. The germline V gene encodes CDR1 SGHNT and CDR2 YENEEA. CDR3 residues: CATGRSGGAGELFF. CDR3 DNA: TGTGCCACCGGAAGGAGCGGCGGGGCCGGGGAGCTGTTTTTT.

The chain recombines TRBV20-1 with TRBJ2-4; TRBD1 might be the D (5 bases). CDR3 length: 20 amino acids. The germline V and J ends were trimmed by 2 bases and 7 bases, with 33 bases remaining between them. CDR1 is DFQATT, CDR2 SNEGSKA, per germline (reference sequence). The CDR3 is CSARPGLGSNMGLGSNIQYF. CDR3 bases: TGCAGTGCTAGACCAGGGCTTGGTTCGAACATGGGCTTAGGTTCGAACATTCAGTACTTC.

This clonotype came up a few times. This sequence joins TRBV10-3 and TRBJ2-3; no definite D call. Germline V lookup: CDR1 ENHRY, CDR2 SYGVKD. This CDR3 spans 14 amino acids. V was cut by 2 bases and J by 2 bases, with 8 bases left in between. The CDR3 region has the DNA TGTGCCATCAGTGAGGGCGTAGCCACAGATACGCAGTATTTT. Protein: CAISEGVATDTQYF.

This clonotype has only a few counts. CDR3 DNA sequence: TGTGCCAGCAGCTTAGACAGGGGTGGCACTGAAGCTTTCTTT. It encodes CASSLDRGGTEAFF. The gene calls are TRBV7-9 and TRBJ1-1, with 7 bases matching TRBD1. CDR1 and CDR2 (germline): SEHNR, FQNEAQ (reference sequence). The trim removed 1 base at V and 4 bases at J, leaving 3 bases unmatched. This CDR3 has 14 amino acids.

This clonotype was observed a few times. The chain couples TRBV7-9 to TRBJ1-6, with TRBD1 as a possible D gene (5 bases). Germline loops: CDR1 SEHNR, CDR2 FQNEAQ (reference sequence). Trimming shortened V by 3 bases and J by 6 bases, and 6 bases separated the two germline ends. This CDR3 comprises 13 residues. CDR3: CASSLTVNSPLHF. Written as DNA, the CDR3 is TGTGCCAGCAGCTTGACAGTTAATTCACCCCTCCACTTT. The entire variable domain, with the rest obtained from reference TRBV7-9 and TRBJ1-6, is as follows: DTGVSQNPRHKITKRGQNVTFRCDPISEHNRLYWYRQTLGQGPEFLTYFQNEAQLEKSRLLSDRFSAERPKGSFSTLEIQRTEQGDSAMYLCASSLTVNSPLHFGNGTRLTVT.